Shown below are 27 T cell receptor beta chains from a single sample sequenced in a study of PD-L1 blockade in urothelial cancer. Here immunoSEQ multiplex PCR was the method, and the copy in TCRdb shows in-frame clones only, minus some. The table records tens of thousands of clones, about 91% of them present only once. Noted time point: peripheral blood 6 weeks after treatment start. The sample in question was PBMCs, obtained around atezolizumab (anti-PD-L1) treatment. The source of these receptors is a woman of 80 years or more with urothelial cancer.

This chain uses TRBV14 with TRBJ2-3; D might be TRBD2 (6 bases). The germline gives CDR1 SGHDN, CDR2 FVKESK. V was clipped by 4 bases and J by 4 bases, with 12 bases between them. The CDR3 is 14 residues long. CDR3 nucleotide sequence: TGTGCCAGCAGCCGGGACTTTCAATCAGATACGCAGTATTTT. The encoded protein is CASSRDFQSDTQYF.

V is TRBV2 and J is TRBJ1-5; tentative D call: TRBD1 (5 bases). Germline V gives CDR1 SNHLY, CDR2 FYNNEI. The CDR3 spans 16 residues. Between the trimmed V and J ends, which lost 5 bases and 6 bases, there was a span of 20 bases. This chain's CDR3 is CASSFLAGGVSQPQHF. The CDR3 DNA is TGTGCCAGCAGTTTCCTAGCCGGAGGGGTCAGTCAGCCCCAGCATTTT.

The table lists this clone with a few counts. The rearrangement uses TRBV10-3 and TRBJ1-2; D is perhaps TRBD1 (6 bases). Germline V gene sequence: CDR1 ENHRY, CDR2 SYGVKD. The CDR3 runs to 15 residues. V was trimmed by 0 bases and J by 0 bases, leaving 8 bases between them. CDR3 sequence (DNA): TGTGCCATCAGTGAGTCCCAGGGGTCTAACTATGGCTACACCTTC. This encodes CAISESQGSNYGYTF.

This clone has a single count. The chain combines TRBV28 with TRBJ2-1, with 9 bases aligning to TRBD2. CDR3 length: 12 residues. Germline CDR1 MDHEN, CDR2 SYDVKM. The V and J ends lost 7 bases and 12 bases, in that order; junction bases with no gene match: 7. DNA for the CDR3: TGTGCCAGCACCTCTAGCGGGACTGGGCAGTTCTTC. This sequence encodes CASTSSGTGQFF.

The chain combines TRBV5-1 with TRBJ2-1; D ambiguous. This CDR3 has 13 residues. Germline V lookup: CDR1 SGHRS, CDR2 YFSETQ. Trimming took 4 bases from V and 8 from J, leaving 13 bases between them. CDR3 region: CASSEAGFDEQFF. CDR3 nucleotide sequence: TGCGCCAGCAGCGAGGCCGGCTTCGATGAGCAGTTCTTC.

V usage is TRBV27 and J usage is TRBJ1-2, with D possibly TRBD1 on 5 matching bases. V shed 0 bases and J shed 8 bases, with 16 bases lying between them. CDR1 is MNHEY and CDR2 is SMNVEV in the germline V gene (reference sequence). The CDR3 is 15 amino acids. CDR3 DNA: TGTGCCAGCAGTTTATCTTTCTCGGGGGTTATAGGCTACACCTTC. It encodes CASSLSFSGVIGYTF.

The chain employs TRBV5-4 and TRBJ2-7; 10 nucleotides align to TRBD2. CDR1 and CDR2 (germline): SGHNT, YYREEE (reference sequence). Trimming cost V 4 bases and J 7 bases; bases outside gene matches: 5. This CDR3 contains 13 residues. The CDR3 DNA sequence: TGTGCCAGCAGCATGCAGGGACTAGCGGAGCAGTACTTC. Protein product: CASSMQGLAEQYF.

The V and J genes are TRBV6-5 and TRBJ2-1; D perhaps matches TRBD2 (6 bases). Trimming took 8 bases from V and 2 from J, leaving 7 bases between them. From germline, CDR1 is MNHEY and CDR2 SVGAGI. This CDR3 region has 12 residues. The CDR3 loop reads CASWRAYNEQFF. CDR3 nucleotide sequence: TGTGCCAGCTGGAGGGCCTACAATGAGCAGTTCTTC.

The V call is TRBV28, the J call TRBJ2-4; TRBD1 matches at 8 bases. Germline V CDR1 and CDR2: MDHEN, SYDVKM. Losses at the gene ends were 3 bases for V and 0 bases for J; bases not matched to a gene: 4. This CDR3 is 16 amino acids long. The CDR3 nucleotides read TGTGCCAGCAGTTTCTGGACAGGGAAAGCCAAAAACATTCAGTACTTC. Translating gives CASSFWTGKAKNIQYF.

DNA of the CDR3: TGTGCCAGCAGCGCGCTGGGACAGCCGAACACTGAAGCTTTCTTT. Translated: CASSALGQPNTEAFF. The rearrangement links TRBV7-8 to TRBJ1-1; 7 bases align to TRBD1. Germline V lookup: CDR1 SGHVS, CDR2 FQNEAQ. With 5 bases clipped from V and 1 base from J, the junction kept 7 bases outside the gene matches. This CDR3 is 15 amino acids long.

The CDR3 loop reads CASNPYGTDFYEQYF. DNA of the CDR3: TGTGCCAGCAATCCCTATGGGACAGACTTCTACGAGCAGTACTTC. This chain uses TRBV28 with TRBJ2-7; 7 bases are shared with TRBD1. The CDR3 loop spans 15 amino acids. The V and J ends lost 7 bases and 3 bases, in that order; junction bases with no gene match: 12. In germline, CDR1 is MDHEN, CDR2 SYDVKM.

The CDR3 spells CATSRVTGPYNEQFF. The CDR3, as DNA: TGTGCCACCAGCAGAGTGACAGGGCCATACAATGAGCAGTTCTTC. V and J are TRBV15 and TRBJ2-1; TRBD1 aligns across 7 bases. Germline trimming cut 1 base from V and 4 bases from J; bases unmatched to any gene: 4. Germline V gene data show CDR1 as LNHNV and CDR2 as YYDKDF (reference sequence). The CDR3 consists of 15 residues.

This sequence joins TRBV18 and TRBJ2-5; weak D call: TRBD1 (6 bases). CDR3 length: 15 amino acids. V was trimmed by 2 bases and J by 1 base, leaving 11 bases between them. CDR1 KGHSH and CDR2 LQKENI come from the germline V gene. For the CDR3, the DNA is TGTGCCAGCTCACCAAGTAGGACAGCCCAAGAGACCCAGTACTTC. This encodes CASSPSRTAQETQYF.

The CDR3 sequence is CASSLGMAAGYTDTQYF. CDR3 nucleotide sequence: TGTGCCAGCAGCTTGGGAATGGCGGCAGGGTACACAGATACGCAGTATTTT. The chain links TRBV5-5 to TRBJ2-3, with a weak D call TRBD1 (5 bases). Germline V CDR1 and CDR2: SGHKS, YYEKEE (reference sequence). CDR3 length: 17 residues. V lost 0 bases and J 2 bases, leaving 16 bases between the germline ends.

The V and J genes are TRBV7-2 and TRBJ2-7; 9 nucleotides align to TRBD2. The CDR3 contains 18 residues. The V gene end was trimmed by 2 bases and the J gene end by 5 bases; junction bases not matched to a gene: 16. Germline-derived CDR1 and CDR2 are SGHTA and FQGNSA. CDR3 protein: CASSLFGGGAGGSHEQYF. The CDR3 DNA reads as TGTGCCAGCAGCTTATTTGGTGGTGGAGCGGGAGGCAGCCACGAGCAGTACTTC.

The chain couples TRBV6-1 to TRBJ2-7, with 7 bases matching TRBD1. J lost 3 bases, V lost 2 bases, and 7 bases had no gene match. Germline CDR1 is MNHNS and CDR2 is SASEGT. The CDR3 length is 15 residues. CDR3 nucleotide sequence: TGTGCCAGCAGTGAATCGTTAGGGGGCCTCTACGAGCAGTACTTC. This gives the protein CASSESLGGLYEQYF.

The chain has TRBV27 and TRBJ2-1; D is perhaps TRBD2 (6 bases). V was shortened by 3 bases and J by 7 bases, with 19 bases between the two germline ends. The CDR3 has 16 amino acids. In germline, CDR1 is MNHEY, CDR2 SMNVEV (reference sequence). CDR3 loop: CASSFPQRRAENEQFF. The DNA of the CDR3 is TGTGCCAGCAGTTTCCCCCAAAGGAGGGCGGAGAATGAGCAGTTCTTC.

V and J are TRBV5-6 and TRBJ1-2; D call uncertain. This CDR3 contains 14 residues. Germline V gene data show CDR1 as SGHDT and CDR2 as YYEEEE. The ends were cut back, 4 bases at V and 0 bases at J, with 10 bases in the middle. The CDR3 sequence is CASSPGIPNYGYTF. CDR3 DNA: TGTGCCAGCAGCCCAGGAATCCCTAACTATGGCTACACCTTC.

DNA of the CDR3: TGCAGCGTTGAGAGCCCCAACAGGGCATACAATGAGCAGTTCTTC. Amino acids: CSVESPNRAYNEQFF. The rearrangement joins TRBV29-1 to TRBJ2-1, with D maybe TRBD1 (6 bases). V gave up 3 bases and J gave up 4 bases, with 16 bases separating them. Germline V gives CDR1 SQVTM, CDR2 ANQGSEA. CDR3 length: 15 residues.

This chain joins TRBV5-4 and TRBJ2-2, with 10 nucleotides matching TRBD2. J was trimmed by 1 base and V by 4 bases; bases with no gene match: 10. CDR1 and CDR2 from the germline V gene are SGHNT and YYREEE (reference sequence). CDR3 length: 18 amino acids. CDR3 amino acids: CASSPGGTSGMNTGELFF. CDR3 DNA sequence: TGTGCCAGCAGCCCGGGAGGCACTAGCGGGATGAACACCGGGGAGCTGTTTTTT.

This chain joins TRBV5-1 and TRBJ2-2, with a tentative D call TRBD1 (5 bases). Germline values: CDR1 SGHRS, CDR2 YFSETQ. The V gene lost 0 bases and the J gene lost 2 bases, with 8 bases spanning the gap. The CDR3 sequence is 15 residues long. Here the CDR3 DNA reads TGCGCCAGCAGCTTGGGACAGTTAAACACCGGGGAGCTGTTTTTT. Translation gives CASSLGQLNTGELFF.

V is TRBV5-1 and J is TRBJ2-5, with 10 bases that match TRBD1. CDR3 length: 14 residues. The trim removed 2 bases at V and 5 bases at J, leaving 3 bases unmatched. Germline loops: CDR1 SGHRS, CDR2 YFSETQ. CDR3 DNA sequence: TGCGCCAGCAGCTTCGGGACAGGGGAGGAGACCCAGTACTTC. Translating it yields CASSFGTGEETQYF.

The gene calls are TRBV9 and TRBJ1-2, with a weak D call TRBD1 (6 bases). The ends were cut back, 4 bases at V and 5 bases at J, with 15 bases in the middle. Germline V gene sequence: CDR1 SGDLS, CDR2 YYNGEE. This CDR3 comprises 14 residues. CDR3 sequence reads: CASSSRAGEYGYTF. For the CDR3, the DNA is TGTGCCAGCAGCTCGAGGGCAGGGGAGTATGGCTACACCTTC.

The chain recombines TRBV28 with TRBJ1-2, with a weak D call TRBD1 (6 bases). Per germline, CDR1 MDHEN and CDR2 SYDVKM. V lost 3 bases and J 4 bases, leaving 24 bases between the germline ends. The CDR3 runs to 18 residues. CDR3 coding DNA: TGTGCCAGCAGTTTCGGGGGCATGGGGAGGGCCCATTCCTATGGCTACACCTTC. It codes for CASSFGGMGRAHSYGYTF.

The chain employs TRBV19 and TRBJ1-3; D possibly corresponds to TRBD1 (6 bases). V shed 4 bases and J shed 0 bases, with 25 bases lying between them. There are 20 residues in the CDR3. Germline CDR1 is LNHDA and CDR2 is SQIVND (reference sequence). CDR3 coding DNA: TGTGCCAGTAGTAAGAAAACAGGGACGTCGGTTCCTCACTCTGGAAACACCATATATTTT. The encoded protein is CASSKKTGTSVPHSGNTIYF.

The chain combines TRBV29-1 with TRBJ1-1; D unresolved. This CDR3 spans 12 amino acids. Germline lookup yields CDR1 SQVTM and CDR2 ANQGSEA. Between the trimmed V and J ends, which lost 7 bases and 3 bases, there was a span of 12 bases. CDR3 in amino acids: CSAYLGDTEAFF. For the CDR3, the DNA is TGCAGCGCCTACCTCGGGGACACTGAAGCTTTCTTT.

This clone was picked up one time. The rearrangement links TRBV5-1 to TRBJ2-1, with unresolved D. Germline values: CDR1 SGHRS, CDR2 YFSETQ. The CDR3 is made up of 15 amino acids. Trimming took 0 bases from V and 6 from J, leaving 13 bases between them. CDR3 residues: CASSLVAGNGNEQFF. The CDR3, as DNA: TGCGCCAGCAGCTTGGTTGCAGGAAACGGCAATGAGCAGTTCTTC.